Below are 29 T cell receptor beta chains sequenced from a single sample in a study of blood T cell repertoires in COVID-19. Clones were sequenced by immunoSEQ multiplex PCR, and TCRdb holds only the in-frame ones, with some missing. The sample shows about 160,000 clones, roughly nine tenths of them seen only once. The specimen sequenced was peripheral blood. These receptor sequences come from a woman between 70 and 85 years old with acute or convalescent COVID-19.

The chain has TRBV28 and TRBJ2-2; 7 bases map to TRBD1. Trimming removed 8 bases from V and 6 bases from J; junction bases left unmatched: 9. This CDR3 has 14 amino acids. CDR1 and CDR2 (germline): MDHEN, SYDVKM. CDR3 sequence reads: CASEQGRFSGELFF. The CDR3 coding sequence is TGTGCCAGCGAACAGGGGAGATTTTCCGGGGAGCTGTTTTTT. Complete variable domain (other parts from reference TRBV28 and TRBJ2-2): DVKVTQSSRYLVKRTGEKVFLECVQDMDHENMFWYRQDPGLGLRLIYFSYDVKMKEKGDIPEGYSVSREKKERFSLILESASTNQTSMYLCASEQGRFSGELFFGEGSRLTVL.

The V call is TRBV18, the J call TRBJ1-3; D is unclear. The CDR3 is 17 residues long. CDR1 is KGHSH and CDR2 is LQKENI in the germline V gene. Trimming removed 0 bases at V and 0 bases at J, with 12 bases between. The CDR3 DNA reads as TGTGCCAGCTCACCACCCACCAGGTTGAGCTCTGGAAACACCATATATTTT. Its translation is CASSPPTRLSSGNTIYF.

This chain connects TRBV19 to TRBJ1-2; D might be TRBD1 (6 bases). V shed 2 bases and J shed 6 bases, with 10 bases lying between them. Germline V lookup: CDR1 LNHDA, CDR2 SQIVND (reference sequence). This CDR3 region has 13 residues. This CDR3 reads CASSIWTADGYTF. The CDR3, as DNA: TGTGCCAGTAGTATATGGACAGCAGATGGCTACACCTTC.

This rearrangement joins TRBV6-6 to TRBJ2-2; TRBD2 matches 7 bases. This CDR3 has 15 residues. Germline V CDR1 and CDR2: MNHNY, SVGAGI (reference sequence). V trimming: 0 bases; J trimming: 4 bases; junction bases outside the gene matches: 2. CDR3 amino acids: CASSYSLAATGELFF. The DNA for the CDR3 is TGTGCCAGCAGTTACTCGCTAGCGGCCACCGGGGAGCTGTTTTTT.

This clone occurred once. V gene TRBV5-4 combines with J gene TRBJ2-5; 10 nucleotides line up with TRBD1. V was pared by 3 bases and J by 1 base, with 0 bases of the junction left unmatched. CDR3 length: 14 amino acids. Germline CDR1 reads SGHNT; CDR2 reads YYREEE (reference sequence). CDR3 nucleotides: TGTGCCAGCAGCTGGACAGGGGGCCAAGAGACCCAGTACTTC. Translation: CASSWTGGQETQYF.

The chain has TRBV28 and TRBJ1-2, with 9 bases identical to TRBD1. Germline V CDR1 and CDR2: MDHEN, SYDVKM. CDR3 length: 14 amino acids. V lost 5 bases to trimming and J lost 7 bases; unmatched junction nucleotides: 8. The CDR3 protein is CASSPDGQGIGYTF. Written as DNA, the CDR3 is TGTGCCAGCAGTCCCGACGGACAGGGGATTGGCTACACCTTC.

The chain links TRBV5-4 to TRBJ1-2; D perhaps matches TRBD1 (6 bases). Germline V gene lookup returns CDR1 SGHNT and CDR2 YYREEE (reference sequence). This CDR3 is 15 amino acids long. The V and J ends lost 4 bases and 0 bases respectively, with 13 bases between them. CDR3 region: CASSPGAGTNYGYTF. The CDR3, as DNA: TGTGCCAGCAGCCCAGGGGCAGGGACTAACTATGGCTACACCTTC.

In DNA form, the CDR3 reads TGTGCCAGCAGCCAGGCGGAGAACTATGGCTACACCTTC. This gives the protein CASSQAENYGYTF. The genes are TRBV3-1 (or the pseudogene TRBV3-2) and TRBJ1-2, with D unresolved. The CDR3 length is 13 residues. Germline CDR1 is LGHDT and CDR2 is YNNKEL (reference sequence). V was shortened by 3 bases and J by 2 bases, with 7 bases between the two germline ends.

V is TRBV19 and J is TRBJ1-2; 9 nucleotides agree with TRBD1. The CDR3 extends over 14 amino acids. V was pared by 5 bases and J by 2 bases, with 3 bases of the junction left unmatched. CDR1 is LNHDA, CDR2 SQIVND, per germline (reference sequence). The CDR3 protein is CASSPGQGNYGYTF. The CDR3 DNA reads as TGTGCCAGTAGTCCCGGACAGGGGAACTATGGCTACACCTTC.

The genes are TRBV5-6 and TRBJ1-1; D gene ambiguous. V lost 1 base, J lost 1 base, and 14 bases lay in between. The CDR3 is made up of 16 amino acids. Germline CDR1 is SGHDT and CDR2 is YYEEEE. For the CDR3, the DNA is TGTGCCAGCAGCTTGAGGATGCGGGGAAAGAACACTGAAGCTTTCTTT. It is translated as CASSLRMRGKNTEAFF.

This clone has only a few counts. The J gene is TRBJ1-2, the V gene TRBV10-3, with a weak D call TRBD1 (6 bases). The germline V and J ends were trimmed by 2 bases and 8 bases, with 12 bases remaining between them. Germline V lookup: CDR1 ENHRY, CDR2 SYGVKD. The CDR3 spans 13 residues. Written as DNA, the CDR3 is TGTGCCATCAGTGAGCAGGGGTTTCGGGGCTACACCTTC. The encoded protein is CAISEQGFRGYTF.

The chain recombines TRBV4-3 with TRBJ2-2; D might be TRBD1 (5 bases). Trimming stripped 0 bases from V and 5 bases from J, with 13 bases between. CDR1 LGHNA and CDR2 YSLEER come from the germline V gene. The CDR3 is made up of 16 amino acids. As DNA, the CDR3 is TGCGCCAGCAGCCAAGATCAAGGGGCTGGGACCGGGGAGCTGTTTTTT. Translating gives CASSQDQGAGTGELFF.

The gene calls are TRBV6-6 and TRBJ1-5, with D possibly TRBD1 on 6 matching bases. CDR3 length: 15 amino acids. The V end lost 3 bases, the J end lost 6 bases, and 15 bases lay between the germline ends. Germline V gene sequence: CDR1 MNHNY, CDR2 SVGAGI (reference sequence). CDR3: CASSYSGGFGQPQHF. The CDR3 region has the DNA TGTGCCAGCAGTTATTCTGGGGGCTTTGGTCAGCCCCAGCATTTT.

The rearrangement joins TRBV10-3 to TRBJ2-1; 12 bases are shared with TRBD1. V trimming: 10 bases; J trimming: 2 bases; junction bases outside the gene matches: 12. The CDR3 is made up of 17 amino acids. Germline V gene data show CDR1 as ENHRY and CDR2 as SYGVKD. CDR3 loop: CATRDRGLLNTYNEQFF. DNA for the CDR3: TGTGCCACCCGGGACAGGGGGCTACTGAACACCTACAATGAGCAGTTCTTC.

J is TRBJ2-5 and V is TRBV3-1 (or the pseudogene TRBV3-2); possibly TRBD1 for D (5 bases). This CDR3 is built from 13 residues. From germline, CDR1 is LGHDT and CDR2 YNNKEL (reference sequence). Trimming shortened V by 6 bases and J by 2 bases, and 10 bases separated the two germline ends. The CDR3 DNA sequence: TGTGCCAGCAGAGATGACAGACAAGAGACCCAGTACTTC. It yields the protein CASRDDRQETQYF.

J is TRBJ1-5 and V is TRBV6-2 or TRBV6-3; D uncertain. V lost 2 bases and J lost 0, with 5 bases in between. Germline V gene sequence: CDR1 MNHEY, CDR2 SVGEGT. This CDR3 region has 14 residues. CDR3 protein: CASSYEYSNQPQHF. In DNA form, the CDR3 reads TGTGCCAGCAGTTACGAGTATAGCAATCAGCCCCAGCATTTT.

The chain recombines TRBV7-8 with TRBJ1-5; D may be TRBD1 (6 bases). V lost 5 bases, J lost 11 bases, and 19 bases lay in between. Germline V CDR1 and CDR2: SGHVS, FQNEAQ. The CDR3 sequence is 14 residues long. CDR3 in amino acids: CASSPGTPSGAQHF. CDR3 in DNA: TGTGCCAGCAGCCCCGGGACACCGAGTGGGGCCCAGCATTTT.

The V call is TRBV30, the J call TRBJ1-2, with 8 bases lining up with TRBD1. The CDR3 totals 14 residues. With V trimmed by 0 bases and J by 4 bases, 4 bases remained unmatched. From germline, CDR1 is GTSNPN and CDR2 SVGIG (reference sequence). The CDR3 here is CAWSVRQGTYGYTF. The DNA for the CDR3 is TGTGCCTGGAGTGTACGACAGGGGACCTATGGCTACACCTTC.

This clone has a handful of counts. The chain carries TRBV4-1 and TRBJ2-5; 9 bases are shared with TRBD2. The V gene end was trimmed by 0 bases and the J gene end by 2 bases; junction bases not matched to a gene: 4. This CDR3 has 16 amino acids. Per the germline V gene, CDR1 is MGHRA and CDR2 is YSYEKL. The CDR3 is CASSQERLAGQETQYF. The CDR3 region has the DNA TGCGCCAGCAGCCAAGAACGGCTAGCGGGACAAGAGACCCAGTACTTC.

The chain employs TRBV4-1 and TRBJ1-1; D is perhaps TRBD1 (6 bases). The germline V and J ends were trimmed by 1 base and 5 bases, with 11 bases remaining between them. The CDR3 length is 14 residues. CDR1 is MGHRA, CDR2 YSYEKL, per germline. CDR3 in DNA: TGCGCCAGCAGCCAAGGCACACAGGGAACTGAAGCTTTCTTT. The encoded protein is CASSQGTQGTEAFF.

This chain uses TRBV7-6 with TRBJ2-7; 8 bases match TRBD1. J was trimmed by 2 bases and V by 5 bases; bases with no gene match: 8. There are 15 residues in the CDR3. From germline, CDR1 is SGHVS and CDR2 FNYEAQ. CDR3 bases: TGTGCCAGCAGCACCCGGACAGGGAACCCCTACGAGCAGTACTTC. It codes for CASSTRTGNPYEQYF.

The chain has TRBV19 and TRBJ1-5; 8 nucleotides line up with TRBD1. Germline V gene lookup returns CDR1 LNHDA and CDR2 SQIVND (reference sequence). The CDR3 is made up of 15 amino acids. Germline trimming cut 7 bases from V and 9 bases from J; bases unmatched to any gene: 14. The CDR3 DNA sequence: TGTGCCAGTAATTCCGGGACAGGCCCTTTATCGCCCCAGCATTTT. It is translated as CASNSGTGPLSPQHF.

This rearrangement joins TRBV3-1 (or the pseudogene TRBV3-2) to TRBJ1-5; 7 bases match TRBD1. This CDR3 has 16 amino acids. V lost 0 bases, J lost 6 bases, and 8 bases stayed unmatched. Germline V lookup: CDR1 LGHDT, CDR2 YNNKEL (reference sequence). In nucleotides, the CDR3 is TGTGCCAGCAGCCAAGATCACGGCAGGGGGAGTCAGCCCCAGCATTTT. Amino acid sequence: CASSQDHGRGSQPQHF.

This clone was seen only a few times. The chain joins TRBV7-2 to TRBJ1-1, with D tentatively TRBD1 (5 bases). The CDR3 has 16 amino acids. The germline V gene encodes CDR1 SGHTA and CDR2 FQGNSA. V was cut by 3 bases and J by 0 bases, with 14 bases left in between. As DNA, the CDR3 is TGTGCCAGCAGCTTTTCAGGGTTACGGATGAACACTGAAGCTTTCTTT. Protein: CASSFSGLRMNTEAFF.

This sequence joins TRBV11-1 and TRBJ1-2; D may be TRBD1 (6 bases). CDR1 is SGHAT, CDR2 FQDESV, per germline (reference sequence). The CDR3 has 14 residues. V was clipped by 5 bases and J by 8 bases, with 18 bases between them. The CDR3 DNA is TGTGCCAGCAGCCACGGGACAAGCCCTGCGGGCTACACCTTC. Amino acid sequence: CASSHGTSPAGYTF.

The rearrangement links TRBV19 to TRBJ2-1; 8 bases agree with TRBD2. Germline lookup yields CDR1 LNHDA and CDR2 SQIVND (reference sequence). Trimming took 2 bases from V and 2 from J; bases not matched to a gene: 2. This CDR3 has 15 residues. The CDR3, as DNA: TGTGCCAGTAGTATAAGCGGGAGAACCTACAATGAGCAGTTCTTC. It yields the protein CASSISGRTYNEQFF.

CDR3: CASRPYGQGFNYGYTF. CDR3 coding DNA: TGTGCCAGCAGACCCTATGGACAGGGCTTTAACTATGGCTACACCTTC. The chain has TRBV28 and TRBJ1-2, with 8 bases lining up with TRBD1. Germline V lookup: CDR1 MDHEN, CDR2 SYDVKM. J lost 1 base, V lost 6 bases, and 10 bases had no gene match. There are 16 residues in the CDR3.

The chain has TRBV21-1 and TRBJ2-5; the table's TRBD2 call for D was not verified on the DNA. TRBV21-1 is tagged as a pseudogene. The CDR3 extends over 15 amino acids. CDR3 sequence: CASRGGVAGGETQYF. CDR3 DNA sequence: TGTGCCAGCAGAGGTGGAGTAGCGGGGGGAGAGACCCAGTACTTC.

The rearrangement links TRBV4-2 to TRBJ2-1; TRBD1 matches at 11 bases. This CDR3 is 17 amino acids long. From germline, CDR1 is LGHNA and CDR2 YNFKEQ. The V and J ends lost 4 bases and 8 bases, in that order; junction bases with no gene match: 13. The CDR3 DNA sequence: TGTGCCAGCAGCCCCGCGAGCGGGACAGGGGGTCGAGATGAGCAGTTCTTC. Its translation is CASSPASGTGGRDEQFF.